The sequence of this T cell receptor (beta chain) was determined in a study of cytomegalovirus exposure and HLA in healthy donors. Background on the study: A prior study identified 90 million to 120 million unique TCR beta sequences from about 179 million T cells.

Notes on the study in general: It has been reported that TCR beta sequences accurately predicted the HLA-A and HLA-B alleles of most subjects. Later analysis identified 17,000 or so TCR beta sequences associated with HLA alleles, using a false discovery rate threshold of 0.05.

Trimming removed 6 bases from V and 1 base from J, with 10 bases in between. CDR1 is PRHDT and CDR2 is FYEKMQ in the germline V gene (reference sequence). CDR3 size: 14 residues. Primers for the PCR totalled 60 Vbeta and 13 Jbeta. Clones were sequenced by immunoSEQ multiplex PCR, and TCRdb holds only the in-frame ones, with some missing. Of under 250,000 clones listed, over 65% were seen once; the top ten hold about 0.63%. Notes on this clone: Its antigen is as yet unknown.

This TCR was sampled from a man younger than 30 in good health and CMV-seronegative. The chain is built from TRBV13 and TRBJ2-4, with a possible D match to TRBD1 (6 bases). Sequencing was performed on PBMCs. In nucleotides, the CDR3 is TGTGCCAGCAGGCCCCAGGGGGCCAAAAACATTCAGTACTTC. It encodes CASRPQGAKNIQYF.